Many counts were recorded for the clone carrying this T cell receptor beta chain. This record comes from a study of regulatory T cells in long-lasting Graves disease. Researchers made TCR beta libraries by using iRepertoire HTBI primers and running Arm-PCR on CDR3 regions. TCRdb recomputed calls from the multiplex PCR reads with MiXCR, one row per CDR3 protein. The sample lists more than 450,000 distinct CDR3 sequences; 15% to 20% were seen once. Indicated time point: newly diagnosed GD, antithyroid drugs for less than 3 months. PBMC-extracted RNA yielded the TCR library. This sample also appeared in a second study, on T cells in Graves' hyperthyroidism and ophthalmopathy.

Material: peripheral blood mononuclear cells (PBMCs), obtained at new diagnosis, from a patient treated with antithyroid drugs. The sequence came from a man aged 35 to 55 with Graves disease.

The CDR3 reads CASSIGGWGQGNTEAFF. The CDR3 DNA is TGTGCCAGCAGCATAGGGGGTTGGGGACAGGGGAACACTGAAGCTTTCTTT. The V and J genes are TRBV11-2 and TRBJ1-1; 9 bases are a match to TRBD1. Germline V lookup: CDR1 SGHAT, CDR2 FQNNGV. V gave up 5 bases and J gave up 1 base; unmatched junction bases: 11. The CDR3 has 17 residues. The variable domain in full, completed from reference TRBV11-2 and TRBJ1-1, reads EAGVAQSPRYKIIEKRQSVAFWCNPISGHATLYWYQQILGQGPKLLIQFQNNGVVDDSQLPKDRFSAERLKGVDSTLKIQPAKLEDSAVYLCASSIGGWGQGNTEAFFGQGTRLTVV.